This passage covers 27 T cell receptor beta chains from one sample sequenced in a study of T cell repertoires in cytomegalovirus infection. These receptors' antigens are unknown. Using its own MiXCR run on the reads, TCRdb lists one record per CDR3 protein. Among approximately 770,000 distinct CDR3 sequences listed, around 29% were seen once. The sequencing here drew on cultured CD8+ T cells from PBMCs, taken from culture after CMV antigen stimulation. These receptors were taken from a human donor in good health (CMV status not recorded). Some clones in this sample may be carry-over from other donors' samples.

This chain uses TRBV27 with TRBJ1-2, with D perhaps matching TRBD1 (6 bases). In germline, CDR1 is MNHEY, CDR2 SMNVEV (reference sequence). CDR3 size: 13 residues. Trimming left V 10 bases short and J 3 bases short, with 15 bases between. DNA of the CDR3: TGTGCCACCCGGGCGGGGGGCCACTATGGCTACACCTTC. Translated: CATRAGGHYGYTF.

This clonotype appeared a few times. The V gene is TRBV28, the J gene TRBJ1-5; D unresolved. The CDR3 spans 15 residues. Germline V gene data show CDR1 as MDHEN and CDR2 as SYDVKM. The V and J ends lost 2 bases and 9 bases respectively, with 17 bases between them. CDR3 nucleotides: TGTGCCAGCAGTTTAATCTTACGTAGGAACGGGCCCCAGCATTTT. Its translation: CASSLILRRNGPQHF.

J is TRBJ2-7 and V is TRBV25-1, with TRBD1 as a possible D gene (5 bases). This CDR3 has 13 amino acids. Germline-derived CDR1 and CDR2 are MGHDK and SYGVNS. Trimming cost V 2 bases and J 5 bases, with 10 bases left between them. The CDR3 DNA reads TGTGCCAGCAGTGAAAACAGGCTTGACGAGCAGTACTTC. Its translation: CASSENRLDEQYF.

This clonotype was counted a few times. The V gene is TRBV27, the J gene TRBJ1-1; no firm D call. This CDR3 has 13 amino acids. Germline V CDR1 and CDR2: MNHEY, SMNVEV (reference sequence). V was trimmed by 0 bases and J by 8 bases, leaving 10 bases between them. As DNA, the CDR3 is TGTGCCAGCAGTTTATCAAGGCTGGGAGAAGCTTTCTTT. This gives the protein CASSLSRLGEAFF.

This clonotype has more than one count but fewer than ten. This sequence joins TRBV24-1 and TRBJ1-5; no firm D call. Deletions cut 9 bases from V and 7 bases from J, with 18 bases between. The germline V gene encodes CDR1 KGHDR and CDR2 SFDVKD. This CDR3 contains 14 residues. CDR3 bases: TGTGCCACCCGGAACGTCAACAGCGGACAGCCCCAGCATTTT. It translates to CATRNVNSGQPQHF.

The genes are TRBV10-3 and TRBJ2-1; D is unresolved. This CDR3 contains 15 residues. V lost 6 bases and J lost 0, with 12 bases in between. Germline CDR1 and CDR2: ENHRY and SYGVKD. CDR3 nucleotide sequence: TGTGCCATCAGGGACGTTACGAGCTCCTACAATGAGCAGTTCTTC. Translating gives CAIRDVTSSYNEQFF.

The chain combines TRBV19 with TRBJ1-1; D perhaps matches TRBD1 (6 bases). Germline CDR1 and CDR2: LNHDA and SQIVND (reference sequence). The CDR3 runs to 12 residues. Trimming shortened V by 7 bases and J by 4 bases, and 10 bases separated the two germline ends. The CDR3: CASNLGGTEAFF. The CDR3 nucleotides read TGTGCCAGTAATTTAGGGGGCACTGAAGCTTTCTTT.

V and J are TRBV19 and TRBJ1-1, with a possible D match to TRBD1 (6 bases). Between the trimmed V and J ends, which lost 6 bases and 1 base, there was a span of 15 bases. There are 15 residues in the CDR3. The germline gives CDR1 LNHDA, CDR2 SQIVND (reference sequence). The CDR3 here is CASSLPGGQNTEAFF. CDR3 DNA: TGTGCCAGTAGCCTGCCGGGGGGACAGAACACTGAAGCTTTCTTT. The variable domain in full, completed from reference TRBV19 and TRBJ1-1, reads DGGITQSPKYLFRKEGQNVTLSCEQNLNHDAMYWYRQDPGQGLRLIYYSQIVNDFQKGDIAEGYSVSREKKESFPLTVTSAQKNPTAFYLCASSLPGGQNTEAFFGQGTRLTVV.

The V gene is TRBV25-1, the J gene TRBJ2-3; 7 bases align to TRBD2. V was pared by 1 base and J by 2 bases, with 6 bases of the junction left unmatched. The CDR3 extends over 16 amino acids. Per germline, CDR1 MGHDK and CDR2 SYGVNS. The CDR3 DNA sequence: TGTGCCAGCAGTGAATTGGGAGGGGACCCCACAGATACGCAGTATTTT. Translating it yields CASSELGGDPTDTQYF.

This clonotype was picked up a small number of times. The rearrangement joins TRBV25-1 to TRBJ1-1; D unresolved. Germline loops: CDR1 MGHDK, CDR2 SYGVNS. Trimming cost V 0 bases and J 5 bases, with 10 bases left between them. CDR3 size: 14 residues. Here the CDR3 DNA reads TGTGCCAGCAGTGAATATTATGGGGAAACTGAAGCTTTCTTT. Translated, it gives CASSEYYGETEAFF.

This rearrangement joins TRBV28 to TRBJ2-1, with a weak D call TRBD1 (5 bases). From germline, CDR1 is MDHEN and CDR2 SYDVKM. The ends were cut back, 9 bases at V and 8 bases at J, with 17 bases in the middle. This CDR3 has 13 amino acids. The CDR3 sequence: CASSRQGWDEQFF. Written as DNA, the CDR3 is TGTGCCAGTTCAAGGCAGGGTTGGGATGAGCAGTTCTTC. Combining the CDR3 with reference TRBV28 and TRBJ2-1 gives the whole variable domain DVKVTQSSRYLVKRTGEKVFLECVQDMDHENMFWYRQDPGLGLRLIYFSYDVKMKEKGDIPEGYSVSREKKERFSLILESASTNQTSMYLCASSRQGWDEQFFGPGTRLTVL.

This clonotype showed up many times. The chain couples TRBV6-2 or TRBV6-3 to TRBJ1-2; D is unresolved. Trimming shortened V by 0 bases and J by 4 bases, and 6 bases separated the two germline ends. The germline gives CDR1 MNHEY, CDR2 SVGEGT. The CDR3 totals 13 residues. The chain's CDR3 is CASSYSNSYGYTF. The CDR3, as DNA: TGTGCCAGCAGTTACTCGAACTCCTATGGCTACACCTTC.

This clonotype was counted between two and nine times. The chain links TRBV18 to TRBJ2-1, with a tentative D call TRBD2 (5 bases). This CDR3 spans 14 amino acids. Trimming shortened V by 3 bases and J by 5 bases, and 11 bases separated the two germline ends. The germline CDR1 and CDR2 sequences are KGHSH and LQKENI. CDR3 protein: CASSPNGVDNEQFF. The CDR3 nucleotides read TGTGCCAGCTCACCTAACGGGGTGGACAATGAGCAGTTCTTC.

This sequence joins TRBV7-3 and TRBJ1-1; D uncertain. Trimming left V 3 bases short and J 0 bases short, with 11 bases between. CDR1 and CDR2 (germline): SGHTA, FQGTGA. The CDR3 covers 15 residues. The CDR3: CASSFLMGMNTEAFF. In nucleotides, the CDR3 is TGTGCCAGCAGCTTCCTAATGGGGATGAACACTGAAGCTTTCTTT.

CDR3 region: CASSYFERRGLDEQYF. The CDR3 DNA follows: TGTGCCAGCAGTTATTTCGAGAGGCGAGGTTTGGACGAGCAGTACTTC. The rearrangement links TRBV6-2 or TRBV6-3 to TRBJ2-7, with D unresolved. The germline V and J ends were trimmed by 3 bases and 5 bases, with 20 bases remaining between them. From germline, CDR1 is MNHEY and CDR2 SVGEGT. This CDR3 is 16 amino acids long.

This clonotype was seen a handful of times. The CDR3 is CASGGGGTDTQYF. The CDR3 nucleotides read TGTGCCAGCGGAGGGGGGGGCACAGATACGCAGTATTTT. This chain uses TRBV6-5 with TRBJ2-3; D perhaps matches TRBD2 (7 bases). Deletions cut 8 bases from V and 1 base from J, with 10 bases between. Germline V gives CDR1 MNHEY, CDR2 SVGAGI. This CDR3 is 13 amino acids long.

Only a few counts were recorded for this clonotype. The rearrangement joins TRBV19 to TRBJ2-1; 10 bases align to TRBD1. This CDR3 comprises 16 residues. Unmatched junction bases numbered 8, after V lost 3 bases and J lost 6 bases. Germline CDR1 reads LNHDA; CDR2 reads SQIVND (reference sequence). This CDR3 reads CASSISGTGAFNEQFF. DNA for the CDR3: TGTGCCAGTAGTATCTCCGGGACAGGGGCGTTCAATGAGCAGTTCTTC.

This clonotype was observed a handful of times. The chain has TRBV7-9 and TRBJ1-2, with D hard to call. The germline gives CDR1 SEHNR, CDR2 FQNEAQ (reference sequence). This CDR3 contains 13 residues. Trimming removed 0 bases at V and 8 bases at J, with 10 bases between. The DNA of the CDR3 is TGTGCCAGCAGCTTAGCGATCCAGGACGGCTACACCTTC. The encoded protein is CASSLAIQDGYTF.

This chain joins TRBV27 and TRBJ1-2, with 8 bases matching TRBD1. Germline V CDR1 and CDR2: MNHEY, SMNVEV (reference sequence). After removal of 5 bases from V and 1 base from J, the junction contained 3 bases not matched to a gene. The CDR3 runs to 14 residues. The CDR3 region is CASSGQGVNYGYTF. In DNA form, the CDR3 reads TGTGCCAGCAGTGGACAGGGAGTTAACTATGGCTACACCTTC.

This clonotype came up a few times. This chain links TRBV4-1 with TRBJ2-3; D is unresolved. CDR1 MGHRA and CDR2 YSYEKL come from the germline V gene. V was shortened by 4 bases and J by 3 bases, with 8 bases between the two germline ends. The CDR3 consists of 13 residues. The CDR3 bases are TGCGCCAGCAGCCCCCCCAGAACAGATACGCAGTATTTT. Its protein is CASSPPRTDTQYF.

The sample holds a few counts of this clonotype. The gene calls are TRBV24-1 and TRBJ2-3; D is possibly TRBD1 or TRBD2 (5 bases each). V was pared by 3 bases and J by 5 bases, with 8 bases between. The CDR3 extends over 13 amino acids. Germline V CDR1 and CDR2: KGHDR, SFDVKD. The CDR3 DNA reads as TGTGCCACCAGTGATGGGGGAATAGATACGCAGTATTTT. It encodes CATSDGGIDTQYF.

This clonotype was recorded a few times. The gene calls are TRBV6-5 and TRBJ2-4; D unresolved. CDR1 and CDR2 from the germline V gene are MNHEY and SVGAGI. The CDR3 has 14 amino acids. The V end was cut by 0 bases, the J end by 4 bases, with 7 bases between. CDR3 residues: CASSYSKGKNIQYF. The CDR3 region has the DNA TGTGCCAGCAGTTACTCGAAGGGAAAAAACATTCAGTACTTC.

A note on this clonotype: A much larger clone is a single base away; this may be a read error. The chain has TRBV7-4 and TRBJ1-2; a possible D gene is TRBD1 (6 bases). Per germline, CDR1 SGHVT and CDR2 SQSDAQ. The CDR3 consists of 16 residues. The CDR3 loop reads CVSSLGGGLTAYGYTF. Written as DNA, the CDR3 is TGTGTCAGCAGCTTGGGGGGGGGCTTGACCGCCTATGGCTACACCTTC.

The chain carries TRBV29-1 and TRBJ1-3, with TRBD1 as a possible D gene (5 bases). The CDR3 has 14 residues. From germline, CDR1 is SQVTM and CDR2 ANQGSEA. V was shortened by 2 bases and J by 5 bases, with 13 bases between the two germline ends. The CDR3 nucleotides are TGCAGCGTTGAAACGACAGCGCGTAGAAACACCATATATTTT. Protein: CSVETTARRNTIYF.

This clonotype has more than one count but fewer than ten. This sequence joins TRBV10-3 and TRBJ2-6, with D possibly being TRBD2 (6 bases). V gave up 3 bases and J gave up 8 bases, with 17 bases separating them. This CDR3 is 16 amino acids long. Germline V gene sequence: CDR1 ENHRY, CDR2 SYGVKD. CDR3 region: CAISDAGEVGTNVLTF. The CDR3 coding sequence is TGTGCCATCAGTGACGCCGGGGAGGTCGGGACCAACGTCCTGACTTTC.

The rearrangement links TRBV19 to TRBJ2-3; unclear D gene. Looked up from germline, CDR1 is LNHDA and CDR2 is SQIVND (reference sequence). CDR3 length: 14 residues. Trimming took off 3 bases at V and 1 base at J, with 8 bases between the two ends. The chain's CDR3 is CASSMYSGTDTQYF. CDR3 DNA sequence: TGTGCCAGTAGTATGTACTCGGGCACAGATACGCAGTATTTT.

This clonotype was recorded only once. The chain joins TRBV6-1 to TRBJ2-7; 9 bases are shared with TRBD1. The junction had 9 bases not matched to a gene; V was cut back by 10 bases and J by 2 bases. The CDR3 is 14 amino acids. Germline V gene sequence: CDR1 MNHNS, CDR2 SASEGT. The DNA of the CDR3 is TGTGCCACGGAGGACAGGGGTCGCACCTACGAGCAGTACTTC. Its protein is CATEDRGRTYEQYF.